The 28 T cell receptor beta chains given below trace back to one sample, sequenced in a study of graft-versus-host responses after intestinal transplantation. Assay: immunoSEQ multiplex PCR; the TCRdb copy retains only in-frame clones and omits some. The sample gives around 17,000 clones, around 90% of which show up once; 5.5% to 7% is in the top ten. Specimen: PBMCs, collected around 110 days after intestinal transplant. The receptors stem from a human patient who received an intestinal transplant, so some T cells may come from the graft donor.

This clone was recorded once. The rearrangement uses TRBV19 and TRBJ1-5, with a weak D call TRBD1 (6 bases). The CDR3 spans 13 residues. The V end was cut by 6 bases, the J end by 1 base, with 7 bases between. Germline lookup yields CDR1 LNHDA and CDR2 SQIVND (reference sequence). CDR3 DNA sequence: TGTGCCAGTAGCACAGGGAGCAATCAGCCCCAGCATTTT. Protein: CASSTGSNQPQHF.

The genes are TRBV6-5 and TRBJ2-5, with D unresolved. TRBJ2-7 matches the DNA end more closely, so the J call is doubtful. Germline loops: CDR1 MNHEY, CDR2 SVGAGI. There are 16 residues in the CDR3. CDR3 DNA sequence: TGTGCCAGCAGTTACTCTCGCCAGTGGTGGTACTACGAGCAGTACTTC. Amino acid sequence: CASSYSRQWWYYEQYF.

In nucleotides, the CDR3 is TGTGCCAGCAGTTTATCGGGGGTAGTCTATGGCTACACCTTC. Protein product: CASSLSGVVYGYTF. The chain uses TRBV28 and TRBJ1-2, with D possibly matching TRBD1 (5 bases). Germline CDR1 is MDHEN and CDR2 is SYDVKM. The CDR3 length is 14 residues. V was cut by 1 base and J by 4 bases, with 10 bases left in between.

Details on this clone: The junction shows a germline mismatch at one end, possibly a read error. The CDR3 protein is CASSSFRGERDSNF. The CDR3 DNA reads TGCGCCAGCAGCTCCTTTCGAGGGGAGCGCGACTCCAATTTT. V and J are TRBV4-1 and TRBJ2-3; D may match TRBD1 or TRBD2 (5 bases each). CDR1 and CDR2 (germline): MGHRA, YSYEKL. CDR3 length: 14 amino acids.

The chain links TRBV25-1 to TRBJ2-3; D is unresolved. This CDR3 has 14 residues. The V end was cut by 4 bases, the J end by 4 bases, with 12 bases between. The germline V gene has CDR1 MGHDK and CDR2 SYGVNS. The CDR3 protein is CASSGRSSADTQYF. The CDR3 bases are TGTGCCAGCAGTGGCAGGTCTTCAGCAGATACGCAGTATTTT.

The chain uses TRBV7-2 and TRBJ2-5, with D uncertain. The CDR3 length is 12 residues. V lost 3 bases to trimming and J lost 5 bases, with 7 bases between them. The germline CDR1 and CDR2 sequences are SGHTA and FQGNSA. The CDR3 reads CASSFWRETQYF. The DNA of the CDR3 is TGTGCCAGCAGCTTCTGGCGGGAGACCCAGTACTTC.

The chain is built from TRBV28 and TRBJ2-1, with 10 bases matching TRBD2. The CDR3 length is 16 residues. Germline loops: CDR1 MDHEN, CDR2 SYDVKM. With V trimmed by 4 bases and J by 9 bases, 12 bases remained unmatched. This CDR3 reads CASSSTSSGRGGEQFF. CDR3 DNA: TGTGCCAGCAGTTCAACATCTAGCGGGAGAGGGGGTGAGCAGTTCTTC. Variable domain in full (rest from reference TRBV28 and TRBJ2-1): DVKVTQSSRYLVKRTGEKVFLECVQDMDHENMFWYRQDPGLGLRLIYFSYDVKMKEKGDIPEGYSVSREKKERFSLILESASTNQTSMYLCASSSTSSGRGGEQFFGPGTRLTVL.

This chain connects TRBV30 to TRBJ2-2; 9 positions match TRBD2. The CDR3 totals 16 residues. Germline-derived CDR1 and CDR2 are GTSNPN and SVGIG (reference sequence). With 3 bases clipped from V and 4 bases from J, the junction kept 9 bases outside the gene matches. The CDR3 DNA is TGTGCCTGGAGACGACTAGCGGACTTCGGCACCGGGGAGCTGTTTTTT. Protein: CAWRRLADFGTGELFF.

V is TRBV7-9 and J is TRBJ2-3, with 7 bases that match TRBD2. The V segment lost 2 bases and the J segment 1 base; nucleotides outside the gene matches: 6. Germline loops: CDR1 SEHNR, CDR2 FQNEAQ (reference sequence). CDR3 size: 16 residues. The CDR3 here is CASSLPPSGRTDTQYF. The CDR3 DNA sequence: TGTGCCAGCAGCTTACCCCCTAGCGGACGCACAGATACGCAGTATTTT.

The chain couples TRBV7-6 to TRBJ1-4; 8 bases line up with TRBD1. The CDR3 extends over 17 amino acids. Per the germline V gene, CDR1 is SGHVS and CDR2 is FNYEAQ. The trim removed 4 bases at V and 6 bases at J, leaving 13 bases unmatched. The CDR3 sequence is CASSSPWAGGPHEKLFF. DNA of the CDR3: TGTGCCAGCAGCTCCCCGTGGGCAGGGGGCCCTCATGAAAAACTGTTTTTT.

The chain is built from TRBV27 and TRBJ1-4, with D uncertain. The germline V and J ends were trimmed by 5 bases and 7 bases, with 17 bases remaining between them. Per the germline V gene, CDR1 is MNHEY and CDR2 is SMNVEV (reference sequence). This CDR3 contains 15 residues. Written as DNA, the CDR3 is TGTGCCAGCAGTCTAAGGACCCGGAGCGGTGAAAAACTGTTTTTT. Residues: CASSLRTRSGEKLFF.

The chain employs TRBV14 and TRBJ1-6, with unresolved D. Trimming removed 0 bases from V and 7 bases from J, with 10 bases in between. This CDR3 is 15 amino acids long. The germline V gene encodes CDR1 SGHDN and CDR2 FVKESK. CDR3 protein: CASSQDRGPNSPLHF. CDR3 DNA sequence: TGTGCCAGCAGCCAAGATCGCGGACCAAATTCACCCCTCCACTTT.

The rearrangement uses TRBV27 and TRBJ1-2; TRBD1 agrees at 8 bases. Germline CDR1 and CDR2: MNHEY and SMNVEV (reference sequence). The CDR3 contains 14 residues. V shed 8 bases, J shed 8 bases, and the junction held 13 bases outside the gene matches. CDR3 region: CASGRQGIVRGYTF. CDR3 DNA: TGTGCCAGCGGAAGACAGGGGATTGTGCGAGGCTACACCTTC.

The V gene is TRBV5-1, the J gene TRBJ1-6; TRBD1 is a possible D gene (6 bases). This CDR3 region has 15 residues. Between the trimmed V and J ends, which lost 7 bases and 8 bases, there was a span of 19 bases. CDR1 and CDR2 from the germline V gene are SGHRS and YFSETQ. This chain's CDR3 is CASREGGVFDSPLHF. The CDR3 coding sequence is TGCGCCAGCCGCGAGGGGGGGGTTTTTGATTCACCCCTCCACTTT. The full variable domain, rest sourced from reference TRBV5-1 and TRBJ1-6, is KAGVTQTPRYLIKTRGQQVTLSCSPISGHRSVSWYQQTPGQGLQFLFEYFSETQRNKGNFPGRFSGRQFSNSRSEMNVSTLELGDSALYLCASREGGVFDSPLHFGNGTRLTVT.

The CDR3 reads CASIPDENYGYTF. The DNA of the CDR3 is TGTGCCAGCATACCAGATGAAAACTATGGCTACACCTTC. The chain carries TRBV6-1 and TRBJ1-2; D is undetermined. V lost 7 bases, J lost 2 bases, and 11 bases lay in between. This CDR3 is built from 13 residues. Germline V gene sequence: CDR1 MNHNS, CDR2 SASEGT.

The gene calls are TRBV28 and TRBJ1-3; perhaps TRBD1 as D (5 bases). V gave up 8 bases and J gave up 8 bases, with 16 bases separating them. There are 13 residues in the CDR3. CDR1 is MDHEN and CDR2 is SYDVKM in the germline V gene. The CDR3 bases are TGTGCCAGCCACGGGGCGACGCCATACACCATATATTTT. Its protein is CASHGATPYTIYF.

This clone was seen only a few times. The CDR3 spells CASSLEAGGPGEQYF. The CDR3 DNA reads as TGTGCCAGCAGCTTAGAGGCGGGAGGCCCTGGGGAGCAGTACTTC. The V and J genes are TRBV7-6 and TRBJ2-7; 8 bases align to TRBD2. This CDR3 is 15 amino acids long. In germline, CDR1 is SGHVS, CDR2 FNYEAQ. Trimming cost V 1 base and J 7 bases; bases outside gene matches: 9. Together with reference TRBV7-6 and TRBJ2-7, the CDR3 gives the full variable domain: GAGVSQSPRYKVTKRGQDVALRCDPISGHVSLYWYRQALGQGPEFLTYFNYEAQQDKSGLPNDRFSAERPEGSISTLTIQRTEQRDSAMYRCASSLEAGGPGEQYFGPGTRLTVT.

CDR3 coding DNA: TGTGCCTGGAGTATAACTGGACAGCTAATTAATGAAAAACTGTTTTTT. Translation gives CAWSITGQLINEKLFF. The rearrangement joins TRBV30 to TRBJ1-4; D is possibly TRBD1 (6 bases). V dropped 2 bases and J dropped 4 bases, with 17 bases sitting between them. The CDR3 sequence is 16 residues long. CDR1 is GTSNPN and CDR2 is SVGIG in the germline V gene (reference sequence).

The V and J genes are TRBV29-1 and TRBJ2-5; no reliable D call. Germline V lookup: CDR1 SQVTM, CDR2 ANQGSEA. V gave up 7 bases and J gave up 1 base, with 16 bases separating them. The CDR3 loop spans 14 amino acids. CDR3: CSAQTGGVQETQYF. The CDR3 nucleotides read TGCAGCGCCCAAACGGGCGGAGTCCAAGAGACCCAGTACTTC.

The chain carries TRBV6-1 and TRBJ1-2; TRBD1 aligns across 11 bases. This CDR3 has 15 amino acids. CDR1 and CDR2 from the germline V gene are MNHNS and SASEGT. V lost 0 bases, J lost 4 bases, and 1 base stayed unmatched. The DNA for the CDR3 is TGTGCCAGCAGTGAAGCCGGGACAGGGGGCTATGGCTACACCTTC. It encodes CASSEAGTGGYGYTF.

The gene calls are TRBV19 and TRBJ2-1, with D possibly being TRBD1 (6 bases). CDR3 length: 12 residues. The germline V gene encodes CDR1 LNHDA and CDR2 SQIVND (reference sequence). V lost 6 bases, J lost 7 bases, and 10 bases lay in between. The CDR3 protein is CASRGQRNEQFF. The CDR3 region has the DNA TGTGCCAGTAGAGGACAGCGAAATGAGCAGTTCTTC.

This rearrangement joins TRBV7-8 to TRBJ2-5; tentatively, D is TRBD1 (6 bases). The CDR3 runs to 14 residues. Deletions cut 3 bases from V and 5 bases from J, with 13 bases between. Germline values: CDR1 SGHVS, CDR2 FQNEAQ. The CDR3 DNA follows: TGTGCCAGCAGCTTTTACAGGGTAATGGAGACCCAGTACTTC. Its translation: CASSFYRVMETQYF.

As DNA, the CDR3 is TGTGCCAGCCGCGCCAGCGGCTCTGGAAACACCATATATTTT. Amino acids: CASRASGSGNTIYF. This sequence joins TRBV6-1 and TRBJ1-3; D is unclear. V was trimmed by 8 bases and J by 0 bases, leaving 11 bases between them. Germline V lookup: CDR1 MNHNS, CDR2 SASEGT. The CDR3 is 14 residues long.

The V and J genes are TRBV27 and TRBJ2-1; TRBD2 agrees at 14 bases. Germline loops: CDR1 MNHEY, CDR2 SMNVEV (reference sequence). The V and J ends lost 5 bases and 1 base, in that order; junction bases with no gene match: 7. The CDR3 is 18 residues long. CDR3 DNA: TGTGCCAGCAGTCCTAGGACTAGCGGGAGGTTTTCCTACAATGAGCAGTTCTTC. Its protein is CASSPRTSGRFSYNEQFF.

The chain's CDR3 is CASSFQAYPTYEQYF. The CDR3 nucleotides are TGTGCCAGCAGCTTTCAGGCTTATCCTACTTACGAGCAGTACTTC. The V gene is TRBV12-1, the J gene TRBJ2-7; the table names TRBD1, a call not compared with the DNA. TRBV12-1 is a listed pseudogene. This CDR3 has 15 residues.

As to this clone: One end of the junction varies from germline; a read error may be responsible. The CDR3, as DNA: TGTGCCAGCAGCTCAAGGGACTCCGACGAGCAGTACTTC. It encodes CASSSRDSDEQYF. The V call is TRBV7-9, the J call TRBJ2-7; D is perhaps TRBD2 (6 bases). Germline CDR1 and CDR2: SEHNR and FQNEAQ (reference sequence). The CDR3 covers 13 residues.

Written as DNA, the CDR3 is TGTGCCACCTGGACTAGCGGGAGGGCCGACGGGGAGCTGTTTTTT. Translation gives CATWTSGRADGELFF. The V gene is TRBV19, the J gene TRBJ2-2; 15 bases line up with TRBD2. This CDR3 region has 15 residues. V shed 10 bases and J 7 bases; nucleotides not matched to a gene: 7. The germline CDR1 and CDR2 sequences are LNHDA and SQIVND (reference sequence).

This clone was recorded a few times. The rearrangement joins TRBV9 to TRBJ2-7, with 8 nucleotides matching TRBD1. Germline loops: CDR1 SGDLS, CDR2 YYNGEE. The CDR3 is 15 amino acids. The trim removed 0 bases at V and 4 bases at J, leaving 6 bases unmatched. CDR3 bases: TGTGCCAGCAGCGTAGCCGGGACAGGTTTTTACGAGCAGTACTTC. Protein: CASSVAGTGFYEQYF.